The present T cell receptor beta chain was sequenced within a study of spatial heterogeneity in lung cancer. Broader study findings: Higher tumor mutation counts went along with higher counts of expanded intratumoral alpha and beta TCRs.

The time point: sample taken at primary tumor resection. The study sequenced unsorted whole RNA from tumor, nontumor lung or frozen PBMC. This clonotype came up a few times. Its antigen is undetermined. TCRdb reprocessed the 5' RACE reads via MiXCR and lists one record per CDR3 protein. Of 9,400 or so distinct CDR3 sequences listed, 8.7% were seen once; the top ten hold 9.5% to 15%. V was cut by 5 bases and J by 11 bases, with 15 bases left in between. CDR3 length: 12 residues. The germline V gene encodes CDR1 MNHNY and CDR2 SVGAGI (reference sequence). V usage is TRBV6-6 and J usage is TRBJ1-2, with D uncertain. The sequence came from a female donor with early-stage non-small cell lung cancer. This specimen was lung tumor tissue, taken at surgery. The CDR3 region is CASSTGGSGYTF. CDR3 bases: TGTGCCAGCAGTACCGGTGGCAGCGGGTACACCTTC.